This T cell receptor beta chain was profiled in a study of Ad26.COV2.S vaccination and SARS-CoV-2 variants. Across the study: Donor was one of the participants in the Ad26.COV2.S arm of the COV1001 trial. Donor got 5x10^10 or 1x10^11 viral particles of Ad26.COV2.S.

The CDR3 has 15 amino acids. With 7 bases clipped from V and 5 bases from J, the junction kept 11 bases outside the gene matches. Germline V gives CDR1 MDHEN, CDR2 SYDVKM. Described treatment: some 19 received Ad26.COV2.S at low or high dose, single or two shots; about 5 received placebo; per-sample allocation not given. It was on day 63 after the first vaccine or placebo injection that samples were taken. Clones were read by immunoSEQ multiplex PCR, and TCRdb kept only the in-frame ones, dropping some. The sample lists about 350,000 clones, roughly nine tenths seen once, with 6.4% in the top ten. The specimen was peripheral blood, collected in a trial of Ad26.COV2.S vaccine versus placebo. The chain couples TRBV28 to TRBJ1-2; 9 bases match TRBD1. This receptor was identified in a person between 18 and 60 years old who received the Ad26.COV2.S COVID-19 vaccine or a placebo. This chain's CDR3 is CASTLTGGAGYGYTF. The CDR3 bases are TGTGCCAGCACTCTAACAGGGGGCGCGGGATATGGCTACACCTTC.